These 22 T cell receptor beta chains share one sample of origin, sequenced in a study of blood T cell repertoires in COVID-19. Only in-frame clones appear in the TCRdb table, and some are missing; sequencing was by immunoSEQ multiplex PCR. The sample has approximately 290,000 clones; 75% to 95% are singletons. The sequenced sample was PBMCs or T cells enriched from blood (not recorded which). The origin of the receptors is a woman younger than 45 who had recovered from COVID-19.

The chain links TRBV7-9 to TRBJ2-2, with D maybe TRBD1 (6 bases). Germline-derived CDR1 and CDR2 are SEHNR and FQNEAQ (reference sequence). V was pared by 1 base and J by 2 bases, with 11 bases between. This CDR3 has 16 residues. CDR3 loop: CASSLVVGANTGELFF. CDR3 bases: TGTGCCAGCAGCTTAGTGGTGGGGGCCAACACCGGGGAGCTGTTTTTT.

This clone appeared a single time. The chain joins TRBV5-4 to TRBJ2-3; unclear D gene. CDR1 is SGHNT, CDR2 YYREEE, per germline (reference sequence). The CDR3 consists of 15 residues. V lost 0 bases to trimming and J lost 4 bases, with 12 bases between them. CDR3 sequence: CASSLEASRSDTQYF. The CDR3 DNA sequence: TGTGCCAGCAGCTTGGAAGCGAGTAGATCAGATACGCAGTATTTT. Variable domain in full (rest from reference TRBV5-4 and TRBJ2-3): ETGVTQSPTHLIKTRGQQVTLRCSSQSGHNTVSWYQQALGQGPQFIFQYYREEENGRGNFPPRFSGLQFPNYSSELNVNALELDDSALYLCASSLEASRSDTQYFGPGTRLTVL.

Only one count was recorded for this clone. The CDR3 nucleotides are TGTGCCAGCAGTTTTCCGGGGGGGGCTAGCAATCAGCCCCAGCATTTT. Its translation is CASSFPGGASNQPQHF. The chain joins TRBV28 to TRBJ1-5; tentative D call: TRBD1 (6 bases). The ends were cut back, 3 bases at V and 0 bases at J, with 12 bases in the middle. CDR1 is MDHEN, CDR2 SYDVKM, per germline. The CDR3 runs 16 residues. Drawing the rest from reference TRBV28 and TRBJ1-5, the complete variable domain is DVKVTQSSRYLVKRTGEKVFLECVQDMDHENMFWYRQDPGLGLRLIYFSYDVKMKEKGDIPEGYSVSREKKERFSLILESASTNQTSMYLCASSFPGGASNQPQHFGDGTRLSIL.

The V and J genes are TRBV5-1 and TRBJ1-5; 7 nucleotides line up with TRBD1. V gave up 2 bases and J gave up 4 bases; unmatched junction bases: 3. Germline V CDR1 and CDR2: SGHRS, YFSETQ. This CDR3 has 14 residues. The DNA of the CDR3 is TGCGCCAGCAGCTTAGAGGGGGCTAATCAGCCCCAGCATTTT. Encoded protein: CASSLEGANQPQHF.

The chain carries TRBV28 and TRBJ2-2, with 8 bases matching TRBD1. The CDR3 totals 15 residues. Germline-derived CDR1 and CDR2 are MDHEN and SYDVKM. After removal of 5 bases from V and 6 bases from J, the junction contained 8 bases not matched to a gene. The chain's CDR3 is CASSHGTGGSGELFF. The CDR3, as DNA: TGTGCCAGCAGTCACGGGACAGGCGGTTCCGGGGAGCTGTTTTTT.

The CDR3 loop reads CASSLNRGSSYNSPLHF. CDR3 sequence (DNA): TGTGCCAGCAGTTTAAACAGGGGAAGCTCCTATAATTCACCCCTCCACTTT. V gene TRBV27 combines with J gene TRBJ1-6; 7 bases agree with TRBD1. J was trimmed by 0 bases and V by 2 bases; bases with no gene match: 4. The V gene's germline CDR1 is MNHEY and CDR2 SMNVEV (reference sequence). This CDR3 has 17 amino acids.

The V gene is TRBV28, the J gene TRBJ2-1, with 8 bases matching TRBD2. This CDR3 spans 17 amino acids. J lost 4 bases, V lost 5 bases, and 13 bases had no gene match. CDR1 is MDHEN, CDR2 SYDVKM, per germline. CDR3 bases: TGTGCCAGCAGTCAAACAGCCGGGACTAGTATTTACAATGAGCAGTTCTTC. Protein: CASSQTAGTSIYNEQFF.

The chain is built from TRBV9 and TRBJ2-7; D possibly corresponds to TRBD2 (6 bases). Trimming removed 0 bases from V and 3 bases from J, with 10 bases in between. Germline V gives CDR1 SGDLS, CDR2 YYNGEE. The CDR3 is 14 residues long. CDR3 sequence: CASSVDGGDYEQYF. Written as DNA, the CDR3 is TGTGCCAGCAGCGTAGACGGGGGAGACTACGAGCAGTACTTC.

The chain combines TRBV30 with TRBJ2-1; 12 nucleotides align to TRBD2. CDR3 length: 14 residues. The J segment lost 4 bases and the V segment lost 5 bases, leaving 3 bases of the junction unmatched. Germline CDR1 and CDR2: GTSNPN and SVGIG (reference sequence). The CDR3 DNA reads TGTGCCTGGTGCGGGACTAGCGGGTACAATGAGCAGTTCTTC. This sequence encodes CAWCGTSGYNEQFF. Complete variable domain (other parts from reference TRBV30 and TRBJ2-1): SQTIHQWPATLVQPVGSPLSLECTVEGTSNPNLYWYRQAAGRGLQLLFYSVGIGQISSEVPQNLSASRPQDRQFILSSKKLLLSDSGFYLCAWCGTSGYNEQFFGPGTRLTVL.

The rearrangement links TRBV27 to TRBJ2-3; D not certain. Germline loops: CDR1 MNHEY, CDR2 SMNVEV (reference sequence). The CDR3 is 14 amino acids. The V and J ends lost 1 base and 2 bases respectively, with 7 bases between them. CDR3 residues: CASSLYQFTDTQYF. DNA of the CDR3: TGTGCCAGCAGTTTATATCAGTTCACAGATACGCAGTATTTT.

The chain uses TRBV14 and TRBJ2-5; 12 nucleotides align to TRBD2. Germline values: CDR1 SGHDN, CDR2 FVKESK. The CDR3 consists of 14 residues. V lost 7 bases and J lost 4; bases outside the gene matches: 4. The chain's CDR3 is CASTTSGRTETQYF. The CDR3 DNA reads TGTGCCAGCACGACTAGCGGGAGAACAGAGACCCAGTACTTC.

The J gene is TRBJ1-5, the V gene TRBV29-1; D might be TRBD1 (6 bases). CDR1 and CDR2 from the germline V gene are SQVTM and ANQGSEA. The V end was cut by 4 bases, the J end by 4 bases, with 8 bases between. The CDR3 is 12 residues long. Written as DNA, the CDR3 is TGCAGCGTTGGGACAGCAAATCAGCCCCAGCATTTT. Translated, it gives CSVGTANQPQHF.

The CDR3 DNA sequence: TGTGCCAGCAGCTTAGCGGGTGTCTATGGCTACACCTTC. It specifies CASSLAGVYGYTF. The chain uses TRBV28 and TRBJ1-2; D call uncertain. V dropped 6 bases and J dropped 4 bases, with 12 bases sitting between them. Per the germline V gene, CDR1 is MDHEN and CDR2 is SYDVKM. This CDR3 is 13 amino acids long.

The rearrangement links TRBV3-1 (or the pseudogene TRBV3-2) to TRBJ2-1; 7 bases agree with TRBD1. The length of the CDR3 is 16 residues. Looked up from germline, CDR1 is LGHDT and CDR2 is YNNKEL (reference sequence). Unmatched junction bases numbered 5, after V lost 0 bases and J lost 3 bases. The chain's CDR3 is CASSQDGDSNYNEQFF. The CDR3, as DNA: TGTGCCAGCAGCCAAGATGGGGACAGTAACTACAATGAGCAGTTCTTC.

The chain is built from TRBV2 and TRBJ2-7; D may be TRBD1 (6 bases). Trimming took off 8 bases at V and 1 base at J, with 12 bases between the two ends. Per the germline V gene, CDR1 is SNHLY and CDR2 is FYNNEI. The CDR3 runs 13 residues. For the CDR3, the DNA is TGTGCCAGCCAACAGGGCGGATCCTACGAGCAGTACTTC. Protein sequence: CASQQGGSYEQYF.

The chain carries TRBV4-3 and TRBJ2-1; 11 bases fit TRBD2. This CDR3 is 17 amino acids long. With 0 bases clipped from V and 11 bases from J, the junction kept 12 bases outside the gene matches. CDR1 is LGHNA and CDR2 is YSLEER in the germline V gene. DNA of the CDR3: TGCGCCAGCAGCCAAGATGTTGCGGTGACTAGCGGGATGAAGCAGTTCTTC. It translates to CASSQDVAVTSGMKQFF.

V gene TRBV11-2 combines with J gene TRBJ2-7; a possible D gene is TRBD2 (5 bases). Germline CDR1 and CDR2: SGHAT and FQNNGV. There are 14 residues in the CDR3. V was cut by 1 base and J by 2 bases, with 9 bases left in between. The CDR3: CASSLVRTPYEQYF. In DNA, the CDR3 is TGTGCCAGCAGCTTAGTCCGGACTCCCTACGAGCAGTACTTC.

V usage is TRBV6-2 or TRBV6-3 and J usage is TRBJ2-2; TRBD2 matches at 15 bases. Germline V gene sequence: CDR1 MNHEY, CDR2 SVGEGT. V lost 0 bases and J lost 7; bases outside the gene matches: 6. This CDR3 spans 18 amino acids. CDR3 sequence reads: CASSYSGLAGGPSGELFF. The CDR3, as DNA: TGTGCCAGCAGTTACTCTGGACTAGCGGGAGGGCCAAGCGGGGAGCTGTTTTTT.

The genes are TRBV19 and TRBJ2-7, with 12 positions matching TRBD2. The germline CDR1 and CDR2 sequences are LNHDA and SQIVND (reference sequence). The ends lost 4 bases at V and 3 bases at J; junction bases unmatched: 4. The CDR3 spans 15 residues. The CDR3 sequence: CASSTRLAGVYEQYF. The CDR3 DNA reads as TGTGCCAGTAGTACCAGACTAGCGGGAGTCTACGAGCAGTACTTC.

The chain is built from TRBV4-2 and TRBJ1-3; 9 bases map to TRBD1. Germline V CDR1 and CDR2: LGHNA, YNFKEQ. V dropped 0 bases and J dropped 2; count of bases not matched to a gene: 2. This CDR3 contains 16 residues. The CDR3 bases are TGTGCCAGCAGCCAAGATGGACAGGGGCCTGGAAACACCATATATTTT. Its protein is CASSQDGQGPGNTIYF.

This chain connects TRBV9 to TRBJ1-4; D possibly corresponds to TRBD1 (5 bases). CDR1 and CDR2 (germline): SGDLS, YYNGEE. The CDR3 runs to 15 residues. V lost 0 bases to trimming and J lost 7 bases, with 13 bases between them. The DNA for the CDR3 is TGTGCCAGCAGCGTAGAAGTGGGGCGGAGTGAAAAACTGTTTTTT. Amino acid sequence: CASSVEVGRSEKLFF.

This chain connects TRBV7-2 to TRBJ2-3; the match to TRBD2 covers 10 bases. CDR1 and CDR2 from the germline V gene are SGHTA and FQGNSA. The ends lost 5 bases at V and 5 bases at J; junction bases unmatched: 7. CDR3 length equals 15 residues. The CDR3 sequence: CASSLSGRAQDTQYF. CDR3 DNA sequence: TGTGCCAGCAGCCTAAGCGGGAGGGCCCAAGATACGCAGTATTTT.